This T cell receptor beta chain was sequenced in a study of cytomegalovirus exposure and HLA in healthy donors. Method: immunoSEQ multiplex PCR; TCRdb's copy keeps in-frame clones and lacks some. Of around 95,000 clones listed, approximately 81% were seen once; the top ten hold 20%. Study findings and constraints: It was reportedly the case that the classifier diagnosed cytomegalovirus status with high specificity and sensitivity. Specific recognition of CMV antigens was confirmed in vitro for a few chains (all CMV-associated).

The V end lost 2 bases, the J end lost 5 bases, and 6 bases lay between the germline ends. The CDR3 length is 11 residues. Germline values: CDR1 GTSNPN, CDR2 SVGIG (reference sequence). This clone was recorded only once. Its cognate antigen is unknown. This sequence originates from a man in his late teens or twenties in good health and CMV-seropositive. This chain links TRBV30 with TRBJ2-5; D is uncertain. Sequencing input: PBMCs. The DNA for the CDR3 is TGTGCCTGGAGTCCCGGGGAGACCCAGTACTTC. This encodes CAWSPGETQYF.